This T cell receptor beta chain was documented in a study of T cell responses to AZD1222 COVID-19 vaccine (TCRdb year 2021). In the study overall: AZD1222 recipients given second doses at about 4 weeks or at about 12 weeks were pooled, since spike-specific TCR depth and breadth were not found to differ between the two schedules. TCR sequencing covered some 250 trial participants: 207 given two doses of AZD1222 and about 26 given two doses of MenACWY control vaccine. Trial participants were enrolled by age into subgroups of 18-55, 56-69 and 70-plus years, and roughly 160, 29 and 62 TCR-sequenced participants, respectively, were included in these subgroups.

According to the germline V gene, CDR1 reads SGHTA and CDR2 reads FQGNSA. The CDR3 spans 12 residues, from the cysteine through the phenylalanine. Left in the record is the CDR3 DNA by itself, 36 bases read in frame from the first base. At the junction V is shortened by 0 bases and J by 5 bases, with 4 bases in between. The sample's time point, from its label and the paper: baseline before first vaccination. The vaccinee samples were drawn from two UK trials, COV001 and COV002, one of which was a single-blind randomized controlled phase 2/3 trial testing AZD1222 (ChAdOx1 nCoV-19) in healthy adults. For TCRbeta chain sequencing, PBMC samples were collected from trial participants at day 0 and at day 28 after the second dose. The CDR3 regions of human TCRbeta chains were analyzed by immunosequencing. The authors' pipeline ran thus. TCRs in the repertoires were compared against a reference library of SARS-CoV-2-specific TCRs that had been generated with the MIRA antigen-specificity platform. Breadth was defined as the fraction of unique TCRs that were SARS-CoV-2-associated. Depth was defined as the fraction of total T cells that were SARS-CoV-2-associated. Using the MIRA data, each spike-specific TCR was assigned both to the spike region to which the TCR was reactive and to a CD4 or CD8 class. Log10-transformed breadth and depth values were compared by one-way ANOVA with Sidak's multiple comparisons tests. Imported from immuneACCESS, the table was reduced by TCRdb to in-frame sequences with V and J called. These copies leave out some clones; in studies compared against another copy, an unresolved V gene accounts for under half, and the cause of the remainder is not known. The V and J calls and the clone size are those of that table, but D and trimming were determined from the DNA. This sample gives around 77,000 clones in total; 75% to 90% of them show up just once. The ten largest clones add up to 2.5% of the sample.

With respect to this clone: What antigen it recognizes has not been identified. Base qualities are not at hand, and no much larger clone is one base apart.

The full study reports these points: In the small 56-69-year group, the increase in depth fell short of significance, most likely because of low power. Nearly half of unique spike-specific TCRs reportedly recognized epitopes outside regions mutated in the B.1.351 and B.1.1.7 variants. The vaccine-associated CD4 TCRs covered the entire spike protein, and the dominant responses fell in regions 160-218 and 743-854. Most participants were white British and females outnumbered males, and the authors suggested that clonal diversity may have been underestimated. After two AZD1222 doses, both the breadth and the depth of spike-specific TCRs were significantly higher than at day 0 and than in MenACWY recipients. Because no day 14 peak-response samples were available, the repertoires could be characterized only after the peak T cell response. Conclusions about previously exposed vaccinees were limited because only five to seven AZD1222 recipients were SARS-CoV-2 seropositive at baseline.

The rearrangement joined TRBV7-2 to TRBJ1-2; the D gene is not confidently resolved. This TCR was sampled from an adult in good health. Sequencing was performed on peripheral blood, taken on day 0 of AZD1222 vaccination. The nucleotides read TGTGCCAGCAGCTTAGCGGCGTATGGCTACACCTTC. Translated, it reads CASSLAAYGYTF. Beyond the CDR3, the reference TRBV7-2 and TRBJ1-2 genes provide the residues; the full variable domain reads: GAGVSQSPSNKVTEKGKDVELRCDPISGHTALYWYRQSLGQGLEFLIYFQGNSAPDKSGLPSDRFSAERTGGSVSTLTIQRTQQEDSAVYLCASSLAAYGYTFGSGTRLTVV.